Sequencing of this TCR beta chain was carried out in a study of T cell repertoires in cytomegalovirus infection. TCRdb used MiXCR to reprocess the reads, holding one entry per CDR3 protein. Counted here are approximately 310,000 distinct CDR3 sequences, roughly 25% occurring once; the ten biggest clones make up about an eighth. This clonotype was seen more than once but under ten times. No antigen is known for it. The TCR originated in a human donor in good health (CMV status not recorded). Some clones in this sample may be carry-over from other donors' samples. The sample here was cultured PBMCs, taken from culture after CMV antigen stimulation.

CDR3 sequence: CASSQGIGPGGYTF. The CDR3, as DNA: TGTGCCAGCAGCCAAGGGATAGGTCCCGGCGGCTACACCTTC. The V call is TRBV3-1, the J call TRBJ1-2; D is ambiguous. Germline assignment: CDR1 LGHDT and CDR2 YNNKEL (reference sequence). CDR3 length equals 14 residues. V was shortened by 1 base and J by 8 bases, with 14 bases between the two germline ends.